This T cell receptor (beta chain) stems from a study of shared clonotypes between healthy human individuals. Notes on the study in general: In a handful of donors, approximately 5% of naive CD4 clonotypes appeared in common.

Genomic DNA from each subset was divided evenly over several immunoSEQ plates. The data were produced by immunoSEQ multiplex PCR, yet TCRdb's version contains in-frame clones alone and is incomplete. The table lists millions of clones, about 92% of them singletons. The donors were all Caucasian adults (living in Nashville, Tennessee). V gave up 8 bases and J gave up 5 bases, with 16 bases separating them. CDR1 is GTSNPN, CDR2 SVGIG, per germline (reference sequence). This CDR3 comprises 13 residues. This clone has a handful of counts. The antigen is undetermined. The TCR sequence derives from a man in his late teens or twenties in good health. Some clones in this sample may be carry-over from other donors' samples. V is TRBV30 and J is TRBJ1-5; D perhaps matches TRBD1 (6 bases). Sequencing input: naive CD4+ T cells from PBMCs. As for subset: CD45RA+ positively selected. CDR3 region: CARSDSFDQPQHF. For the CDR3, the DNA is TGTGCCAGGTCGGACAGCTTCGATCAGCCCCAGCATTTT.